This TCR beta chain was sequenced during a study of blood T cells in healthy people across ages. CDR1 and CDR2 from the germline V gene are LGHNA and YNFKEQ. The CDR3 is 13 amino acids. Trimming removed 1 base from V and 6 bases from J, with 7 bases in between. The second PCR ran roughly 6 to 11 cycles with a sample-barcoded 5' primer and J-beta primers. CDR3-containing paired-end reads numbered at least 2.5 million in each sample. Via MiXCR, TCRdb re-called the 5' RACE reads, giving one row per CDR3 protein. The sample yields hundreds of thousands of distinct CDR3 sequences, roughly 60% seen once. Study-level points and caveats: One million T cells yielded diversity estimates that were considered underestimates.

Comment on this clonotype: Its antigen is not identified.

The chain joins TRBV4-2 to TRBJ2-1; D is undetermined. The TCR sequence derives from a man aged 25-45 years in good health. Sequenced: blood. The CDR3: CASSQGYFNEQFF. In nucleotides, the CDR3 is TGTGCCAGCAGCCAAGGTTATTTCAATGAGCAGTTCTTC.